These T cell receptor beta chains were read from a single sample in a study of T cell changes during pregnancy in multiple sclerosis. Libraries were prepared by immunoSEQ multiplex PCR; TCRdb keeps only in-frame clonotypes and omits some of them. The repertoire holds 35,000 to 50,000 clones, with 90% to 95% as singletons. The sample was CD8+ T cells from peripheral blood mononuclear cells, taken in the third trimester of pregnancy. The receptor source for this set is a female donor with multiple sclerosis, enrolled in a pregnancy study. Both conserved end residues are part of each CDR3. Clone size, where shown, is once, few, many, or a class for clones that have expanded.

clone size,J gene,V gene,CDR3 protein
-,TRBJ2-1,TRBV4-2,CASRALAFDEQFF
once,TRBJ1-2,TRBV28,CASRGGQGRHGYTF
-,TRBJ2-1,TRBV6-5,CASSYFSGLDNEQFF
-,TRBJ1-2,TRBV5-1,CASSSTENYGYTF
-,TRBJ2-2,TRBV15,CATSRDRSYTGELFF
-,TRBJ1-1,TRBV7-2,CASSLDRGSFLYTEAFF
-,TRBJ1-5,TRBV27,CASSSPGQPQHF
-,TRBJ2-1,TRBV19,CASSISLAGGYNEQFF
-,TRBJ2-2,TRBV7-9,CASSLGPAGATGELFF
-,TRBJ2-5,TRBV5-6,CASSSYFQETQYF
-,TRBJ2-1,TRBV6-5,CASSGADEQFF
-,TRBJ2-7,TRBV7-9,CASSLGGGEQYF
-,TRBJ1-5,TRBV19,CASRATLNQPQHF
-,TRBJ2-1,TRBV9,CASSVEIQGSDEQFF
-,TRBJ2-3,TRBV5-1,CASSETDTQYF
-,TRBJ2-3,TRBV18,CASSPTGSADTQYF
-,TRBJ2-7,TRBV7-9,CAAPVATRIEQYF
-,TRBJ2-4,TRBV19,CASSIGLELDKNIQYF
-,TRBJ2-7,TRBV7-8,CASSLDYGSYEQYF
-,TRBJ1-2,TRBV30,CAWSTTGTGDGYTF
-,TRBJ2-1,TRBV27,CASSFGGSSYNEQFF
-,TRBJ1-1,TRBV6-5,CASSFEVGTEAFF
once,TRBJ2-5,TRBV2,CASSGSGGTQYF
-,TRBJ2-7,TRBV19,CASSITQGALYEQYF
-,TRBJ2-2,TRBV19,CASREWDTGELFF
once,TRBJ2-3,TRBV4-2,CASSQGGNTDTQYF
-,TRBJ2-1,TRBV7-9,CASSLGSAGDEQFF
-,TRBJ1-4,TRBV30,CAWSGSGGDEKLFF
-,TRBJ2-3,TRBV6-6,CALGPSTDTQYF
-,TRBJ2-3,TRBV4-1,CASSQEGGENTQYF
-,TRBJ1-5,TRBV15,CATSRDRGDQPQHF
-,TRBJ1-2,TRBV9,CASSVGEGPYGYTF
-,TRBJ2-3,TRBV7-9,CASSKLAEQGYTQYF
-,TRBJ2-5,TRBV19,CASSRAGRETQYF
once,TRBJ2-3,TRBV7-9,CASSFSGVPDTQYF
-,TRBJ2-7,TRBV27,CASSLGTGGTYEQYF
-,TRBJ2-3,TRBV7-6,CASSLIGTDTQYF
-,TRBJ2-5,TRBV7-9,CASSFLVGVQETQYF
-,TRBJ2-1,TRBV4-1,CASSQFLSGGSAGEQFF
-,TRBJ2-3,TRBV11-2,CASSLDPAGGGTDTQYF
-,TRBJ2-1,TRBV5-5,CASSLLLAGEGGEQFF
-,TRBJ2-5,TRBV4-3,CASSQDREGERETQYF
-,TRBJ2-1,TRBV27,CASRFSGSSYNEQFF
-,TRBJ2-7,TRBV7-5,CARSLSSTGGRTYEQYF
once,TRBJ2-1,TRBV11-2,CASSSPVIGLVNEQFF
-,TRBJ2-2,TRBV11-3,CASSLPSGELFF
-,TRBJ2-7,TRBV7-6,CASSLVGLSTYEQYF
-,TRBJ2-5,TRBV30,CAWSDGGSETQYF
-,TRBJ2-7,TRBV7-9,CASSLISPSGAYEQYF
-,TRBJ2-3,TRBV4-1,CASSQDGRTDTQYF
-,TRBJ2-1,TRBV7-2,CASSRDSGRAIHEQFF
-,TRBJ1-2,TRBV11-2,CASSLVEVGALGYTF
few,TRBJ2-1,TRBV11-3,CASSFGSGNEQFF
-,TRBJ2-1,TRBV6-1,CASSEPHRGHYNEQFF
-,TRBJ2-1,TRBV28,CASSTSAGGSSDEQFF
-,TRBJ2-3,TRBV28,CASSPTTTSGITDTQYF
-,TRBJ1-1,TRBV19,CASSAGQGEGMDTEAFF
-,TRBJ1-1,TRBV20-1,CSAEQGPEAFF
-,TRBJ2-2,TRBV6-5,CASNRDSNTGELFF